This T cell receptor (beta chain) stems from a study of Tregs in tolerant kidney transplant recipients. Findings and limits, study-wide: No direct test of biological reproducibility was done here.

As for this clone: Its antigen is undetermined.

Unstimulated regulatory T cells (CD4+CD25+CD127-), CD4+CD25- non-regulatory cells, CD4 and CD8 cells were FACS-sorted from thawed PBMCs. Data came from immunoSEQ multiplex PCR; TCRdb stores just in-frame clones and leaves some out. The table lists around 43,000 clones, about 89% of them singletons. V shed 5 bases and J 3 bases; nucleotides not matched to a gene: 5. The V gene's germline CDR1 is SGHVS and CDR2 FQNEAQ. CDR3 size: 15 residues. The clonotype originates from a human donor in good health. The sequenced sample consisted of Tregs from blood. J is TRBJ2-7 and V is TRBV7-8, with TRBD1 identical over 12 bases. The chain's CDR3 is CASSLGQGAYYEQYF. The CDR3 DNA sequence: TGTGCCAGCAGCCTGGGACAGGGGGCGTACTACGAGCAGTACTTC. Filled out from reference TRBV7-8 and TRBJ2-7, the complete variable domain reads GAGVSQSPRYKVAKRGQDVALRCDPISGHVSLFWYQQALGQGPEFLTYFQNEAQLDKSGLPSDRFFAERPEGSVSTLKIQRTQQEDSAVYLCASSLGQGAYYEQYFGPGTRLTVT.